This T cell receptor beta chain is from a study of cytomegalovirus exposure and HLA in healthy donors. This CDR3 contains 13 residues. The germline CDR1 and CDR2 sequences are MDHEN and SYDVKM. The V end lost 4 bases, the J end lost 6 bases, and 12 bases lay between the germline ends. Note on this clone: Its antigen is currently unknown.

Donors were nominally healthy when sampled, though unrecorded immune exposures were likely. General study points: Most TCR sequences were rare, but some public TCRs occurred in many donors. Exclusion applied to some V segments, including TRBV6-2 and TRBV6-3, as they were indistinguishable.

The PCR ran on 60 Vbeta and 13 Jbeta primers. Using immunoSEQ multiplex PCR, the repertoire was profiled, and TCRdb retains in-frame clones only, with some absent. The sample table includes about 50,000 clones. The receptor comes from a man aged 18 to 30 in good health and CMV-seropositive. This chain links TRBV28 with TRBJ1-2; D gene unclear. The sample taken for sequencing was PBMCs. The CDR3 DNA is TGTGCCAGCAGTTCCCCAGCGACCGATGGCTACACCTTC. It translates to CASSSPATDGYTF.